The rows below give T cell receptor beta chains drawn from one sample of a study of blood T cell repertoires in COVID-19. The repertoire was sequenced with immunoSEQ multiplex PCR; TCRdb's copy has only in-frame clones and lacks some. Of more than 350,000 clones listed, 75% to 90% are singletons. Sequenced input: PBMCs or T cells enriched from blood (not recorded which). The source is a man younger than 35 who had recovered from COVID-19. The CDR3 runs from the conserved cysteine through the conserved F or W. Fields, in order: V gene, J gene, CDR3 protein.

V gene: TRBV19; J gene: TRBJ2-5; CDR3 protein: CASTLGETQYF
V gene: TRBV6-5; J gene: TRBJ2-5; CDR3 protein: CASSYSTGQETQYF
V gene: TRBV7-2; J gene: TRBJ2-7; CDR3 protein: CASSLTPSGSSGRVYEQYF
V gene: TRBV4-2; J gene: TRBJ2-7; CDR3 protein: CASSQGTSGLTYEQYF
V gene: TRBV3-1/TRBV3-2; J gene: TRBJ2-1; CDR3 protein: CASSQTSGPYNEQFF
V gene: TRBV27; J gene: TRBJ2-7; CDR3 protein: CASSLSEDSSYEQYF
V gene: TRBV9; J gene: TRBJ2-5; CDR3 protein: CASSPNRAPETQYF
V gene: TRBV27; J gene: TRBJ1-5; CDR3 protein: CASSVLDSNQPQHF
V gene: TRBV20-1; J gene: TRBJ2-5; CDR3 protein: CSAERETQYF
V gene: TRBV5-1; J gene: TRBJ1-1; CDR3 protein: CASSQEVSRTEAFF
V gene: TRBV9; J gene: TRBJ2-7; CDR3 protein: CASSAGTPYEQYF
V gene: TRBV30; J gene: TRBJ1-2; CDR3 protein: CAWKGGAYGYTF
V gene: TRBV5-5; J gene: TRBJ1-2; CDR3 protein: CASSSTGGADYGYTF
V gene: TRBV5-4; J gene: TRBJ1-2; CDR3 protein: CASSSARFGRGRGGYTF
V gene: TRBV7-3; J gene: TRBJ2-7; CDR3 protein: CASSLQGLDEQYF
V gene: TRBV24-1; J gene: TRBJ2-1; CDR3 protein: CATSLGTGVYNEQFF
V gene: TRBV7-2; J gene: TRBJ2-5; CDR3 protein: CASSPRETQYF
V gene: TRBV7-2; J gene: TRBJ2-2; CDR3 protein: CASSSTPLAGELFF
V gene: TRBV7-2; J gene: TRBJ2-2; CDR3 protein: CASSLVAGVTGELFF
V gene: TRBV24-1; J gene: TRBJ2-3; CDR3 protein: CATSPTSGRSGTDTQYF
V gene: TRBV6-1; J gene: TRBJ1-5; CDR3 protein: CASSAAYSNQPQHF
V gene: TRBV4-2; J gene: TRBJ2-7; CDR3 protein: CASSQPGQLENEQYF
V gene: TRBV5-4; J gene: TRBJ2-6; CDR3 protein: CASSFSGGISAGANVLTF
V gene: TRBV11-2; J gene: TRBJ2-7; CDR3 protein: CASSLRGTGSEQYF
V gene: TRBV2; J gene: TRBJ2-7; CDR3 protein: CASSESGRAYEQYF
V gene: TRBV11-2; J gene: TRBJ2-5; CDR3 protein: CASSLVQGSNMLETQYF
V gene: TRBV6-2/TRBV6-3; J gene: TRBJ2-5; CDR3 protein: CASSYSLAGPQETQYF
V gene: TRBV29-1; J gene: TRBJ2-1; CDR3 protein: CSVERGNYNEQFF
V gene: TRBV7-9; J gene: TRBJ2-7; CDR3 protein: CASSSDRVAEQYF
V gene: TRBV21-1; J gene: TRBJ2-2; CDR3 protein: CASSKLSRQGPGAGELFF
V gene: TRBV6-2/TRBV6-3; J gene: TRBJ1-5; CDR3 protein: CASSFTPREGGNQPQHF
V gene: TRBV9; J gene: TRBJ1-1; CDR3 protein: CASSVGKGATEAFF
V gene: TRBV6-5; J gene: TRBJ1-2; CDR3 protein: CASSLTGNYGYTF
V gene: TRBV27; J gene: TRBJ1-1; CDR3 protein: CASRARRVWTEAFF
V gene: TRBV29-1; J gene: TRBJ2-5; CDR3 protein: CSVRNRTVQETQYF
V gene: TRBV27; J gene: TRBJ1-3; CDR3 protein: CASSPNPGKSGNTIYF
V gene: TRBV3-1/TRBV3-2; J gene: TRBJ1-2; CDR3 protein: CASSQPGQGLTGYTF
V gene: TRBV1; J gene: TRBJ1-6; CDR3 protein: CTSSQDRGMGADDSPLHF
V gene: TRBV6-5; J gene: TRBJ2-7; CDR3 protein: CASKRGGEAYEQYF
V gene: TRBV28; J gene: TRBJ1-2; CDR3 protein: CASTEPIQGNYGYTF
V gene: TRBV29-1; J gene: TRBJ1-1; CDR3 protein: CSDKTGNTEAFF
V gene: TRBV25-1; J gene: TRBJ2-1; CDR3 protein: CASSREGQYNEQFF
V gene: TRBV11-3; J gene: TRBJ2-7; CDR3 protein: CASSLDRRSEQYF
V gene: TRBV4-3; J gene: TRBJ1-1; CDR3 protein: CASSQGRQGGTEAFF
V gene: TRBV5-1; J gene: TRBJ1-2; CDR3 protein: CASSEGQVAIGDYGYTF
V gene: TRBV18; J gene: TRBJ1-6; CDR3 protein: CASSPGTGGLNSPLHF
V gene: TRBV5-1; J gene: TRBJ2-1; CDR3 protein: CASSLEDTYNEQFF
V gene: TRBV2; J gene: TRBJ2-7; CDR3 protein: CASMLGTRPYEQYF
V gene: TRBV27; J gene: TRBJ2-1; CDR3 protein: CASSLSTDRHEDEQFF
V gene: TRBV28; J gene: TRBJ1-5; CDR3 protein: CASGTTGTGRQPQHF
V gene: TRBV19; J gene: TRBJ2-1; CDR3 protein: CANLGLGFYNEQFF
V gene: TRBV2; J gene: TRBJ1-4; CDR3 protein: CASIRGMDEKLFF
V gene: TRBV6-6; J gene: TRBJ2-3; CDR3 protein: CASSLGQRTDTQYF
V gene: TRBV7-8; J gene: TRBJ1-1; CDR3 protein: CASSLANGQRGTEAFF